This T cell receptor (beta chain) was profiled in a study of beta chain features in type 1 diabetes. The study's findings and limits: Patients with type 1 diabetes carried fewer insertions and had more deletions at their VDJ junctions.

After removal of 1 base from V and 3 bases from J, the junction contained 2 bases not matched to a gene. Germline lookup yields CDR1 SGHTA and CDR2 FQGNSA. This CDR3 has 14 amino acids. Expressed TCRB transcripts were sequenced because the entire RNA isolate underwent reverse transcription. Clones were read by immunoSEQ multiplex PCR, and TCRdb kept only the in-frame ones, dropping some. The data contain around 500,000 clones, around 10% of them singletons. Only a few counts were recorded for this clone. The target antigen is unknown. Other DNA variants within this sample encode the same CDR3. The clonotype was recovered from a woman aged 18-29 years in good health. The sample taken for sequencing was naive CD4+ T cells from blood. This chain connects TRBV7-2 to TRBJ2-7; 8 bases fit TRBD1. CDR3 loop: CASSLGQGIYEQYF. In DNA, the CDR3 is TGTGCCAGCAGCTTAGGACAGGGGATCTACGAGCAGTACTTC. Using reference TRBV7-2 and TRBJ2-7 for the parts outside the CDR3, the full variable domain is GAGVSQSPSNKVTEKGKDVELRCDPISGHTALYWYRQSLGQGLEFLIYFQGNSAPDKSGLPSDRFSAERTGGSVSTLTIQRTQQEDSAVYLCASSLGQGIYEQYFGPGTRLTVT.